The 9 T cell receptor beta chains presented below share a single source sample, sequenced in a study of blood T cells in healthy people across ages (dated by TCRdb to between 2015 and 2016). The library was generated by 5' RACE. The instrument was an Illumina HiSeq 2500. The second PCR ran for about 7 to 11 cycles and used a J-beta primer mix along with a sample-barcoded 5' primer. TCRdb itself trimmed the public reads at Q25 with fastp, ran MiXCR and retained productive beta chains. Each record represents a unique CDR3 protein, reported with the most common genes and DNA among its rows. The sample table holds around 500,000 distinct CDR3 sequences, of which about 26% were seen once. About 3.3% of the sample is in the top ten clones. The same sample was also studied in work on T cells of mothers and their children.

Input material: blood. The receptors were gathered from a boy under 10 years old in good health.

Many counts were recorded for this clonotype. The V and J genes are TRBV29-1 and TRBJ2-5; D gene unclear. The CDR3 length is 12 residues. Germline V gives CDR1 SQVTM, CDR2 ANQGSEA. With 4 bases removed from V and 4 bases from J, the gap between germline ends came to 10 bases. CDR3 DNA sequence: TGCAGCGTTGTTGGGGTCGGAGAGACCCAGTACTTC. Translation gives CSVVGVGETQYF.

In this sample, this clonotype turned up a few times. V and J are TRBV24-1 and TRBJ2-5, with D maybe TRBD1 (5 bases). The ends were cut back, 9 bases at V and 4 bases at J, with 17 bases in the middle. Germline-derived CDR1 and CDR2 are KGHDR and SFDVKD. The CDR3 runs 14 residues. CDR3 region: CATLTPTESETQYF. CDR3 in DNA: TGTGCCACCCTCACCCCGACAGAGTCAGAGACCCAGTACTTC.

The genes are TRBV20-1 and TRBJ2-3; D is possibly TRBD1 (5 bases). CDR1 is DFQATT, CDR2 SNEGSKA, per germline (reference sequence). CDR3 size: 16 residues. The V end was cut by 0 bases, the J end by 0 bases, with 13 bases between. Here the CDR3 DNA reads TGCAGTGCTAGAGATTGGGAAACAGGCAGCACAGATACGCAGTATTTT. Residues: CSARDWETGSTDTQYF.

The chain recombines TRBV3-1 with TRBJ2-7, with 9 positions matching TRBD1. V lost 0 bases to trimming and J lost 2 bases; unmatched junction nucleotides: 11. This CDR3 spans 18 amino acids. Germline V gene sequence: CDR1 LGHDT, CDR2 YNNKEL (reference sequence). CDR3 DNA: TGTGCCAGCAGCCAAGATACCCCCCGGACAGGGGTCACCTACGAGCAGTACTTC. Translating gives CASSQDTPRTGVTYEQYF.

The table lists this clonotype with a few counts. J is TRBJ1-3 and V is TRBV13; 10 bases align to TRBD1. This CDR3 has 14 residues. J gave up 8 bases and V 5 bases, and 6 bases lay outside the gene matches. CDR1 PRHDT and CDR2 FYEKMQ come from the germline V gene (reference sequence). CDR3 bases: TGTGCCAGCAGCGAGGGACAGGGGATGCACACCATATATTTT. Amino acids: CASSEGQGMHTIYF.

V and J are TRBV28 and TRBJ2-1, with D possibly matching TRBD1 (6 bases). The CDR3 contains 11 residues. The germline V gene encodes CDR1 MDHEN and CDR2 SYDVKM. Trimming took 7 bases from V and 11 from J, leaving 12 bases between them. CDR3 sequence reads: CASNNGGQQFF. CDR3 DNA: TGTGCCAGCAATAATGGGGGCCAGCAGTTCTTC.

Note on this clonotype: The junction does not match germline at one end; this may be a read error. V is TRBV20-1 and J is TRBJ1-2, with D possibly being TRBD1 (6 bases). In germline, CDR1 is DFQATT, CDR2 SNEGSKA (reference sequence). This CDR3 is 14 amino acids long. The CDR3 protein is CSAGDAKGGYGYTF. CDR3 DNA: TGCAGTGCTGGAGATGCCAAGGGGGGATATGGCTACACCTTC.

The chain joins TRBV29-1 to TRBJ2-7; 8 nucleotides match TRBD1. Trimming removed 6 bases from V and 1 base from J; junction bases left unmatched: 8. In germline, CDR1 is SQVTM, CDR2 ANQGSEA. The CDR3 sequence is 14 residues long. CDR3 sequence reads: CSVTGQGGSYEQYF. The CDR3 region has the DNA TGCAGCGTGACTGGACAGGGTGGGTCCTACGAGCAGTACTTC.

The chain employs TRBV4-2 and TRBJ1-2; 10 bases are shared with TRBD1. The V gene end was trimmed by 1 base and the J gene end by 8 bases; junction bases not matched to a gene: 7. CDR3 length: 15 residues. CDR1 is LGHNA and CDR2 is YNFKEQ in the germline V gene. The CDR3 protein is CASSQVLGTGDGYTF. The CDR3 DNA sequence: TGTGCCAGCAGCCAAGTCTTAGGGACAGGGGACGGCTACACCTTC.